The rows below give T cell receptor beta chains drawn from one sample of a study of T-cell memory formation after mild COVID-19. TCRdb passed the 5' RACE reads through MiXCR, listing each CDR3 protein once. Among hundreds of thousands of distinct CDR3 sequences listed, about 15% were seen once. What was sequenced was PBMCs or a T cell subset sorted from them (not recorded which). The source is a man between 18 and 29 years old who had mild COVID-19 (a few samples of this study predate the infection). Cell type and time point are not known. CDR3s include the opening cysteine and the closing phenylalanine or tryptophan. The D gene is left open where the match is weak.

>TRBV7-2|-
CASSFEGDGYTF
>TRBV4-3|-
CASSLLGNEDTQYF
>TRBV29-1|-
CSGCCQKGTQYF
>TRBV28|-
CASSIPRETQYF
>TRBV12-3/TRBV12-4|-
CASLSAADTQYF
>TRBV14|-
CASSQAHNSPYGYTF
>TRBV5-1|-
CASSSMTGKETQYF
>TRBV29-1|-
CSVEPGAVNEQFF
>TRBV9|-
CASSFGRGWGTDTQYF
>TRBV7-2|-
CASSLGGFGSPLHF
>TRBV11-2|-
CASSLGRVGTGELFF
>TRBV7-2|-
CASSKGAGGQPQHF
>TRBV6-2/TRBV6-3|TRBD1
CASRRQGANYGYTF
>TRBV4-1|TRBD2
CASSRAGVITGANVLTF
>TRBV7-3|TRBD1
CASSSGTALTGELFF
>TRBV6-2/TRBV6-3|TRBD2
CASSLQSTSGGQDTQYF
>TRBV5-1|-
CASSSDSGGGYNEQFF
>TRBV28|-
CASSSPGRGRTTEAFF
>TRBV12-3/TRBV12-4|TRBD1
CASSPRGRNQPQHF
>TRBV4-3|-
CASSQVEGRNEKLFF
>TRBV7-2|TRBD2
CASRRTSGDNEQFF
>TRBV27|-
CASSKIGTDTQYF
>TRBV27|-
CASSSSGLGGQHF
>TRBV6-5|-
CASSYGDDRETQYF
>TRBV4-1|TRBD2
CASSQIAGDTDTQYF
>TRBV5-4|-
CASSADRYGDTQYF
>TRBV9|TRBD1
CASSGTGVEQFF